A single sample is the source of the 5 T cell receptor beta chains below, sequenced in a study of spatial heterogeneity in lung cancer (dated by TCRdb to the late 2010s). Receptor amplification or capture employed 5' RACE. The sequencing machine was a NextSeq 500. TCRdb ran its own pipeline on the public reads, namely fastp trimming at Q25 and MiXCR clone calling, and kept in-frame beta chains. Every entry covers one CDR3 protein and lists the most common genes and DNA from its rows. The table for this sample lists about 39,000 distinct CDR3 sequences; around 5.8% of them were counted only once. The top ten clonotypes cover roughly 12% of the sample. The sample's time point label is to be understood as: sample taken at primary tumor resection. For TCR sequencing, whole RNA was extracted from tumor and nontumor lung tissue, or from cryopreserved PBMC samples, and no cell sorting was done. The material sequenced was PBMCs, taken at surgery. The origin of the receptors is a male donor with early-stage non-small cell lung cancer.

The chain carries TRBV6-1 and TRBJ1-4; unclear D gene. Trimming took off 0 bases at V and 4 bases at J, with 15 bases between the two ends. Germline loops: CDR1 MNHNS, CDR2 SASEGT. CDR3 size: 17 residues. CDR3: CASSEARGPGFNEKLFF. CDR3 bases: TGTGCCAGCAGTGAAGCCCGAGGGCCCGGATTTAATGAAAAACTGTTTTTT.

This clonotype was observed at least ten times. The V gene is TRBV7-2, the J gene TRBJ1-4; unclear D gene. The ends were cut back, 1 base at V and 8 bases at J, with 11 bases in the middle. Germline V lookup: CDR1 SGHTA, CDR2 FQGNSA. There are 14 residues in the CDR3. CDR3 sequence reads: CASSLGSGEEKLFF. In DNA, the CDR3 is TGTGCCAGCAGCTTAGGTTCGGGCGAGGAAAAACTGTTTTTT.

A few counts support this clonotype. The chain uses TRBV15 and TRBJ2-2; D might be TRBD1 (6 bases). Trimming took 3 bases from V and 5 from J, leaving 16 bases between them. The V gene's germline CDR1 is LNHNV and CDR2 YYDKDF (reference sequence). CDR3 length: 16 amino acids. CDR3 sequence: CATSSYPGHGTGELFF. In DNA form, the CDR3 reads TGTGCCACCAGCAGCTACCCGGGACATGGGACCGGGGAGCTGTTTTTT.

This clonotype was found many times. The gene calls are TRBV28 and TRBJ2-7, with D possibly TRBD2 on 5 matching bases. CDR3 length equals 12 residues. Germline-derived CDR1 and CDR2 are MDHEN and SYDVKM. V was pared by 3 bases and J by 6 bases, with 9 bases between. CDR3 sequence reads: CASSFRGFEQYF. The DNA of the CDR3 is TGTGCCAGCAGTTTTCGGGGTTTCGAGCAGTACTTC.

The genes are TRBV7-9 and TRBJ2-7; D gene ambiguous. The ends were cut back, 3 bases at V and 0 bases at J, with 3 bases in the middle. The CDR3 runs to 12 residues. From germline, CDR1 is SEHNR and CDR2 FQNEAQ (reference sequence). CDR3 residues: CASSFSSYEQYF. The CDR3 DNA reads as TGTGCCAGCAGCTTCAGCTCCTACGAGCAGTACTTC.